The sample holds one count of the clone carrying this T cell receptor beta chain. Its specificity is unknown. A much larger clone lies one base from this, so it may be a read error. At the time of active disease, bone marrow was collected from every patient. The CDR3 covers 16 residues. The V gene's germline CDR1 is SGHTA and CDR2 FQGTGA. From about 400 ng of RNA, a library with molecular barcoded alpha/delta and beta/gamma adaptors was made. TCRdb reanalysed the reads using MiXCR and keeps one entry per CDR3 protein. The sample contains 100,000 to 150,000 distinct CDR3 sequences, roughly 13% of which appear only once. This specimen belongs to a study of read filtering for tumor transcriptome and immune sequencing. Study details: Transcriptome libraries were built from DNase-treated RNA. IR-seq gave about 3.5 to 11 million TCR reads per sample; RNA-seq gave about 75 to 1,300. Study-wide findings and caveats: Correlation between methods rose after single-read clonotypes were removed.

The chain recombines TRBV7-3 with TRBJ2-2, with 8 nucleotides matching TRBD2. This clonotype originated in a donor over 35 with multiple myeloma. The sample comprised a population of CD138-negative cells sorted from bone marrow. The chain's CDR3 is CASSSIAGRDTGELVF. CDR3 bases: TGTGCCAGCAGCTCTATAGCGGGAAGGGACACCGGGGAGCTGGTTTTT.